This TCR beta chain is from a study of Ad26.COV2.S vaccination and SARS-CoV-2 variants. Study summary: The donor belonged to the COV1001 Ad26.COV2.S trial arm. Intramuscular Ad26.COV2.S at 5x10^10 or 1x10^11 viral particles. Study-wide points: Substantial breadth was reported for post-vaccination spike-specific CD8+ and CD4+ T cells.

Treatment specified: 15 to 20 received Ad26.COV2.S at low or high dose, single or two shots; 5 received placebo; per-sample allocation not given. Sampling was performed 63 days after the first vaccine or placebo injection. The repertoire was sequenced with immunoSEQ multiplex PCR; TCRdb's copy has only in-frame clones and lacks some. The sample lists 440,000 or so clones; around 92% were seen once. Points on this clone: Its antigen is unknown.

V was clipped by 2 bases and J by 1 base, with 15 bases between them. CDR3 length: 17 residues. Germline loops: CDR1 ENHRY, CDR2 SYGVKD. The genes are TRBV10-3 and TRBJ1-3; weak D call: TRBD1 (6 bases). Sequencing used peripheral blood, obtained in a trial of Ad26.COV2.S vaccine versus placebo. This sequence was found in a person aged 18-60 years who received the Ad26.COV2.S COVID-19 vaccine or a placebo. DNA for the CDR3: TGTGCCATCAGTGAGCCCGCGACAGGTAGGTCTGGAAACACCATATATTTT. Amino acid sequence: CAISEPATGRSGNTIYF.